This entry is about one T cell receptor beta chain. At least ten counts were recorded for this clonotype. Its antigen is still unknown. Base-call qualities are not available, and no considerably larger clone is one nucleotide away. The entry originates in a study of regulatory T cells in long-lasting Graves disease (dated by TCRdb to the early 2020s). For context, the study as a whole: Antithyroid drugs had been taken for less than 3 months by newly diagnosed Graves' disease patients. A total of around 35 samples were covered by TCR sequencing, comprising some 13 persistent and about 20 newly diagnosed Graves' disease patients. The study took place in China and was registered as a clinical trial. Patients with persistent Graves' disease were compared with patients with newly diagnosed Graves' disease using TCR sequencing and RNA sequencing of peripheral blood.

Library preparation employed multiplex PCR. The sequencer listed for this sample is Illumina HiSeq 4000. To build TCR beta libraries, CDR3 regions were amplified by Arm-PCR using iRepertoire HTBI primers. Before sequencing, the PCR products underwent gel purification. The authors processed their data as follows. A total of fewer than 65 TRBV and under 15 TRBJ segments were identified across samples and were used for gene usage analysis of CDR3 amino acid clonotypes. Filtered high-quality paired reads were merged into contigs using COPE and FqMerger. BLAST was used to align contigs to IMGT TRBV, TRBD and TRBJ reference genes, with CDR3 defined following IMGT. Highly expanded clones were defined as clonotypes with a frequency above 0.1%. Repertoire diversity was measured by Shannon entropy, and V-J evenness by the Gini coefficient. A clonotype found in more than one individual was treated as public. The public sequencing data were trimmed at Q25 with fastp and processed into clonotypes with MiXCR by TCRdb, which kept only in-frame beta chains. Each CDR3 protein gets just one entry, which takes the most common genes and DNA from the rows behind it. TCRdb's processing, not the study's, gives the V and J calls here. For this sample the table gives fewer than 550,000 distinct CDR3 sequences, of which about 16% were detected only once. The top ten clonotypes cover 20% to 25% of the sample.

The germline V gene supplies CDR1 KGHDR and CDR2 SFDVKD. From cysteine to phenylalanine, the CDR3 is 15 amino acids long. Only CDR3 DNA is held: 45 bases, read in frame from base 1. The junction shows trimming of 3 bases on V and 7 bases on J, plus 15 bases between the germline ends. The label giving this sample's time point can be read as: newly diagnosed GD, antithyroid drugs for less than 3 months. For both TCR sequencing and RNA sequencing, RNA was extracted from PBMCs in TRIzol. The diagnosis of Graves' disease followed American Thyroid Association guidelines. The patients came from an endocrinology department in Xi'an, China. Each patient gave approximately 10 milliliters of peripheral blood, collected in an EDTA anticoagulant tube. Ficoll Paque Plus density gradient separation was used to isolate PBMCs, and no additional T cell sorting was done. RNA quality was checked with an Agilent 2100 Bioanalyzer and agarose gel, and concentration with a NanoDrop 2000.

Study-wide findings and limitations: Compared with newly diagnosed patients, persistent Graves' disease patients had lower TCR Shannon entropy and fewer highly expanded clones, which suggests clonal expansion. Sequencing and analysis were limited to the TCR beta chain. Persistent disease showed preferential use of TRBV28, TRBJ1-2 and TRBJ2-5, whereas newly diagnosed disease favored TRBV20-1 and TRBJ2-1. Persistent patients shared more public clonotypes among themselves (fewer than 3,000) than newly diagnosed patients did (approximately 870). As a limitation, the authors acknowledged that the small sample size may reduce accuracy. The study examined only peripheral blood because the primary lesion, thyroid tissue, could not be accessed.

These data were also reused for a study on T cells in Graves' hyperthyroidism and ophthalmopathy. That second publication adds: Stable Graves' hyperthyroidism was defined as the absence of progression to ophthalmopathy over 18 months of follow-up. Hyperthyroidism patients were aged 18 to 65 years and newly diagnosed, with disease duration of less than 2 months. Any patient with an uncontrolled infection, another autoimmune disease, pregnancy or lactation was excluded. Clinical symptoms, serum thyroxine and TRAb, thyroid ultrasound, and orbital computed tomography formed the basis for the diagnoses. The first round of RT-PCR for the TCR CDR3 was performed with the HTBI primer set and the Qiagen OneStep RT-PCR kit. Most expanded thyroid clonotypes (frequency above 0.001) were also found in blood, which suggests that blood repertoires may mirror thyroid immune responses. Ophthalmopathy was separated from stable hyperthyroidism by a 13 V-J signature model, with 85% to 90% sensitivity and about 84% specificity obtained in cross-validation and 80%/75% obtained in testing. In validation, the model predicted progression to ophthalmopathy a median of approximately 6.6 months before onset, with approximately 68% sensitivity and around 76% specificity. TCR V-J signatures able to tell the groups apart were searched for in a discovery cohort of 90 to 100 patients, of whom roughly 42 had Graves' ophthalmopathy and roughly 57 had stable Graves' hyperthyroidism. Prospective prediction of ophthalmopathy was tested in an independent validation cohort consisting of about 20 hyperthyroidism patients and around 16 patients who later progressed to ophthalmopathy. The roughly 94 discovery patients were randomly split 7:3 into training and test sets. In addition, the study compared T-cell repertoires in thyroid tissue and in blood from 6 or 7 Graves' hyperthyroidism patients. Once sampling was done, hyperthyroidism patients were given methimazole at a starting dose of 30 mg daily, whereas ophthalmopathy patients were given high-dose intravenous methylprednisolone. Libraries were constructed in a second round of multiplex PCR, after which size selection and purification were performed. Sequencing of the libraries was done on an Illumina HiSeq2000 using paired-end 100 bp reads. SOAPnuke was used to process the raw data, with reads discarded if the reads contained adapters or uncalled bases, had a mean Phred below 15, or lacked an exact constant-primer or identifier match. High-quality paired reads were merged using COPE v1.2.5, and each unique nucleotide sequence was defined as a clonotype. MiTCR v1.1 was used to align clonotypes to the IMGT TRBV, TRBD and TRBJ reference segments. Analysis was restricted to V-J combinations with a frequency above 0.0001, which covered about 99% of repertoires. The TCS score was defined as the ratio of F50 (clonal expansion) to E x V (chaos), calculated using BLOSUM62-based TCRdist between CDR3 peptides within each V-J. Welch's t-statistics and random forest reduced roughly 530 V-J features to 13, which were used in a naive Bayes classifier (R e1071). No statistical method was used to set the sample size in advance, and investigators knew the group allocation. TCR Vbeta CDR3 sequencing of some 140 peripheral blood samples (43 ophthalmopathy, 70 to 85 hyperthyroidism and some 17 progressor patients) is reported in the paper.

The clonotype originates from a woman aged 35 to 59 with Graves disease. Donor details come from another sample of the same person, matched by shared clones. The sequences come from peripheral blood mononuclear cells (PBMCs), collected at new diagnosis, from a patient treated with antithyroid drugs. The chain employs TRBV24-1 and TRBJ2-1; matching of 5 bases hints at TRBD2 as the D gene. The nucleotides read TGTGCCACCAGTGATCCTAGTCGAGGGTTGAATGAGCAGTTCTTC. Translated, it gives CATSDPSRGLNEQFF.